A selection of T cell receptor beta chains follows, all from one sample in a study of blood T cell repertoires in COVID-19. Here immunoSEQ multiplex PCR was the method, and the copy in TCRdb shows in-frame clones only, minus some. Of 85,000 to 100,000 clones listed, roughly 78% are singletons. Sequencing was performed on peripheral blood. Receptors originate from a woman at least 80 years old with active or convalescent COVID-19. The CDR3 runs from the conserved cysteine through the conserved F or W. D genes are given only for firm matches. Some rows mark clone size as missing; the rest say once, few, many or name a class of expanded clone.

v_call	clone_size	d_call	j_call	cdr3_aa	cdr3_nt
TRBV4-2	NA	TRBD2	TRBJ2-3	CASSQDTGTKADTQYF	TGTGCCAGCAGCCAAGACACCGGGACTAAAGCAGATACGCAGTATTTT
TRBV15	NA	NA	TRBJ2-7	CATSRVTGYEQYF	TGTGCCACCAGCAGAGTAACGGGTTACGAGCAGTACTTC
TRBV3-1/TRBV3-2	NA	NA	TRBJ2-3	CASSQGAGGSTDTQYF	TGTGCCAGCAGCCAAGGAGCAGGGGGGTCGACAGATACGCAGTATTTT
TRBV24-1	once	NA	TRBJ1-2	CATSSPGVYGYTF	TGTGCCACCAGCTCTCCCGGGGTTTATGGCTACACCTTC
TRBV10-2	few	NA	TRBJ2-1	CASSPGTKFGEQFF	TGCGCCAGCAGCCCGGGAACCAAATTTGGTGAGCAGTTCTTC
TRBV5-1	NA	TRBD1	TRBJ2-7	CASSFRTGSSYEQYF	TGCGCCAGCAGCTTCCGGACAGGGAGCTCCTACGAGCAGTACTTC
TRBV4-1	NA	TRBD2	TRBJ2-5	CASSQDTSGITQYF	TGCGCCAGCAGCCAAGATACTAGCGGGATTACCCAGTACTTC
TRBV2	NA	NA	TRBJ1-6	CASRGEGSYNSPLHF	TGTGCCAGCAGGGGAGAGGGATCCTATAATTCACCCCTCCACTTT
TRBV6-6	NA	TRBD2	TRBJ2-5	CASSYSRREWNF	TGTGCCAGCAGTTACTCACGGCGGGAGTGGAACTTC
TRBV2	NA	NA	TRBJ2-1	CASSPTSIEQFF	TGTGCCAGCAGTCCGACTAGTATCGAGCAGTTCTTC
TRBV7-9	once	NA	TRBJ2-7	CASSFGGGGEQYF	TGTGCCAGCAGCTTCGGCGGTGGCGGCGAGCAGTACTTC
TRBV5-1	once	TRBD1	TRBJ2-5	CASSLGDRPASPRYF	TGCGCCAGCAGCTTGGGGGACAGGCCAGCATCCCCCAGGTACTTC
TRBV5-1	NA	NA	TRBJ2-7	CASSVERQALSYEQYF	TGTGCCAGCAGCGTTGAAAGACAGGCCCTTTCCTACGAGCAGTACTTC